A selection of T cell receptor beta chains follows, all from one sample in a study of cytomegalovirus exposure and HLA in healthy donors. Assay: immunoSEQ multiplex PCR; the TCRdb copy retains only in-frame clones and omits some. This repertoire includes about 140,000 clones. What was sequenced was PBMCs. The receptors derive from a woman aged 18-30 years in good health and CMV-seronegative. Both conserved end residues are trimmed from each CDR3.

j_call v_call cdr3_aa
TRBJ2-2 TRBV11-2 ASSLELAGNTGELF
TRBJ1-2 TRBV6-5 ASSYSYPRESYGYT
TRBJ2-1 TRBV6-4 ASSEASGRAADEQF
TRBJ2-1 TRBV6-5 ASSYSSLAGYNEQF
TRBJ2-7 TRBV5-8 ASSLAGGDPYEQY
TRBJ1-2 TRBV29-1 SVEDRGQDGYT
TRBJ2-7 TRBV6-5 ASSYRGRGYEQY
TRBJ2-4 TRBV18 ASSPPGGEKNIQY
TRBJ2-2 TRBV4-1 ASSQPGRDGELF
TRBJ2-2 TRBV27 ASSPLNGRGLGGELF
TRBJ1-5 TRBV19 ARAFGTFLGRQPQH
TRBJ2-1 TRBV9 ASSRTGTIPWGNEQF
TRBJ2-7 TRBV7-6 ASSLDMEVPYEQY
TRBJ2-5 TRBV28 ASSLGNRGTQY
TRBJ1-1 TRBV6-1 ASSSRQGAF
TRBJ1-4 TRBV19 ASRQGFEKLF
TRBJ1-4 TRBV7-2 ASSLNRVQLF
TRBJ2-1 TRBV4-1 ASSQVGAGAYNEQF
TRBJ1-5 TRBV7-2 ASSKGQGGGRQPQH
TRBJ2-2 TRBV7-8 ASSFRRGNTGELF
TRBJ1-4 TRBV27 ASSWTGDGEKLF
TRBJ1-2 TRBV18 ASSTGGDWHGYT
TRBJ2-3 TRBV9 ASKGQGASDTQY
TRBJ2-5 TRBV11-3 ASSLSTDQETQY
TRBJ1-3 TRBV30 AWSFGTVSGNTIY
TRBJ1-1 TRBV29-1 SVEVTELNTEAF
TRBJ2-5 TRBV5-1 ASSPGLAGKGETQY
TRBJ2-7 TRBV2 ATSRLAGVGEQY
TRBJ1-2 TRBV28 ASSRDISPANYGYT
TRBJ1-5 TRBV2 ASSEIWDRPGSNQPQH
TRBJ2-1 TRBV7-6 ASSLDTAGGAYDEQF
TRBJ2-2 TRBV5-4 ASSFELNTGELF
TRBJ2-1 TRBV4-2 ASSQTGTGGNEQF
TRBJ2-7 TRBV6-6 ASSSTGGSYEQY
TRBJ2-5 TRBV2 ASSRKETQY
TRBJ2-5 TRBV5-4 ASSFGGQGAWETQY
TRBJ2-5 TRBV2 ASSGLAGGETQY
TRBJ2-7 TRBV4-2 ASSQEGLAGGSNYEQY
TRBJ1-2 TRBV19 ASMRANYGYT
TRBJ2-5 TRBV27 ASRPRGDQGETQY
TRBJ2-1 TRBV6-4 ASSDSTENYNEQF
TRBJ2-3 TRBV19 ASSQAGGPLSTQY
TRBJ2-2 TRBV10-3 AISDRGRNTGELF
TRBJ1-2 TRBV7-8 ASGGAYGYT
TRBJ1-6 TRBV6-5 ASSYDTGYTSPLH